Below, 23 T cell receptor beta chains from the same sample are listed, as sequenced in a study of blood T cell repertoires in COVID-19. Using immunoSEQ multiplex PCR, the repertoire was profiled, and TCRdb retains in-frame clones only, with some absent. The data contain roughly 250,000 clones, around 90% of them singletons. The sequenced material came from PBMCs or T cells enriched from blood (not recorded which). Every receptor here comes from a woman aged 18-29 years who had recovered from COVID-19.

The chain is built from TRBV11-3 and TRBJ2-7, with 7 bases identical to TRBD1. Germline V CDR1 and CDR2: SGHNT, YENEEA. V was pared by 8 bases and J by 4 bases, with 14 bases of the junction left unmatched. The CDR3 spans 15 residues. CDR3 DNA sequence: TGTGCCAGCGGTGACCCCGGGACAGCTTTTTACGAGCAGTACTTC. Its protein product is CASGDPGTAFYEQYF.

CDR3 residues: CASSQGGTGNEQFF. DNA of the CDR3: TGTGCCAGCAGTCAGGGGGGAACAGGCAATGAGCAGTTCTTC. V is TRBV5-5 and J is TRBJ2-1; TRBD1 might be the D (7 bases). The CDR3 totals 14 residues. From germline, CDR1 is SGHKS and CDR2 YYEKEE (reference sequence). V was trimmed by 5 bases and J by 6 bases, leaving 15 bases between them.

The rearrangement links TRBV21-1 to TRBJ2-5; the D segment call TRBD1 is taken from the table without a DNA check. TRBV21-1 is a listed pseudogene. The CDR3 loop spans 18 amino acids. The CDR3 here is CASSKIEPSKQGCETQYF. Here the CDR3 DNA reads TGTGCCAGCAGCAAGATCGAACCCAGCAAACAGGGGTGTGAGACCCAGTACTTC.

This clone has a handful of counts. The chain recombines TRBV7-3 with TRBJ1-2, with 7 bases aligning to TRBD1. Germline loops: CDR1 SGHTA, CDR2 FQGTGA. V lost 5 bases, J lost 2 bases, and 8 bases stayed unmatched. This CDR3 comprises 15 residues. The CDR3 DNA reads TGTGCCAGCAGCCCGGGGGGGACAGAGAACTATGGCTACACCTTC. Residues: CASSPGGTENYGYTF.

V and J are TRBV9 and TRBJ1-4; no clear D. Germline-derived CDR1 and CDR2 are SGDLS and YYNGEE. The CDR3 contains 11 residues. V gave up 3 bases and J gave up 8 bases, with 5 bases separating them. The CDR3 bases are TGTGCCAGCAGCGACCAGGAAAAACTGTTTTTT. The encoded protein is CASSDQEKLFF.

This chain connects TRBV30 to TRBJ1-6; D perhaps matches TRBD1 (6 bases). Germline CDR1 is GTSNPN and CDR2 is SVGIG (reference sequence). The V end was cut by 3 bases, the J end by 6 bases, with 6 bases between. This CDR3 is 12 amino acids long. CDR3 nucleotides: TGTGCCTGGAGGGACAGTAATTCACCCCTCCACTTT. This gives the protein CAWRDSNSPLHF.

The rearrangement links TRBV9 to TRBJ2-1, with TRBD2 identical over 9 bases. V lost 0 bases and J lost 4; bases outside the gene matches: 11. CDR3 length: 18 residues. Germline CDR1 is SGDLS and CDR2 is YYNGEE. The CDR3 nucleotides are TGTGCCAGCAGCGTAGGTCTAGCGGGATCCAGAGGATACAATGAGCAGTTCTTC. Its translation is CASSVGLAGSRGYNEQFF.

Comment on this clone: This sample includes further DNA sequences coding for the same CDR3. The genes are TRBV18 and TRBJ2-3; no clear D gene. This CDR3 has 12 amino acids. CDR1 KGHSH and CDR2 LQKENI come from the germline V gene. Trimming took off 2 bases at V and 3 bases at J, with 3 bases between the two ends. CDR3 region: CASSPSTDTQYF. The CDR3 DNA reads as TGTGCCAGCTCACCATCTACAGATACGCAGTATTTT.

The chain employs TRBV19 and TRBJ1-4, with TRBD1 as a possible D gene (5 bases). Trimming took off 5 bases at V and 4 bases at J, with 11 bases between the two ends. Germline loops: CDR1 LNHDA, CDR2 SQIVND (reference sequence). The CDR3 is 14 residues long. CDR3 loop: CASSDDSVNEKLFF. CDR3 sequence (DNA): TGTGCCAGTAGTGACGACAGCGTTAATGAAAAACTGTTTTTT.

The chain uses TRBV6-5 and TRBJ1-2; 7 nucleotides align to TRBD1. Trimming cost V 5 bases and J 3 bases; bases outside gene matches: 3. The CDR3 runs 13 residues. CDR1 and CDR2 from the germline V gene are MNHEY and SVGAGI. CDR3 DNA: TGTGCCAGCAGTCCCGACAGGGACTATGGCTACACCTTC. Protein: CASSPDRDYGYTF.

The J gene is TRBJ1-6, the V gene TRBV3-1 (or the pseudogene TRBV3-2); 7 bases are a match to TRBD1. This CDR3 has 13 amino acids. V shed 6 bases and J 11 bases; nucleotides not matched to a gene: 7. Germline lookup yields CDR1 LGHDT and CDR2 YNNKEL (reference sequence). The CDR3 region has the DNA TGTGCCAGCAGAATCGACAGGGTTACACCCCTCCACTTT. As protein: CASRIDRVTPLHF.

The chain combines TRBV7-6 with TRBJ2-1; perhaps TRBD1 as D (6 bases). Germline values: CDR1 SGHVS, CDR2 FNYEAQ. CDR3 length: 13 amino acids. The V gene lost 6 bases and the J gene lost 5 bases, with 11 bases spanning the gap. CDR3 region: CASRLGHHNEQFF. The CDR3 region has the DNA TGTGCCAGCAGGCTGGGACACCACAATGAGCAGTTCTTC.

The chain is built from TRBV6-5 and TRBJ2-3; 14 bases map to TRBD2. The CDR3 is 15 amino acids. Germline values: CDR1 MNHEY, CDR2 SVGAGI. The trim removed 5 bases at V and 4 bases at J, leaving 2 bases unmatched. The CDR3 sequence: CASSRTSGGPDTQYF. In DNA, the CDR3 is TGTGCCAGCAGTCGGACTAGCGGGGGGCCAGATACGCAGTATTTT.

The rearrangement joins TRBV5-1 to TRBJ2-7; no definite D call. The length of the CDR3 is 13 residues. Trimming removed 2 bases at V and 3 bases at J, with 9 bases between. Per the germline V gene, CDR1 is SGHRS and CDR2 is YFSETQ. In DNA, the CDR3 is TGCGCCAGCAGCTTAGCCCCTGACTACGAGCAGTACTTC. Translated, it gives CASSLAPDYEQYF. Using reference TRBV5-1 and TRBJ2-7 for the parts outside the CDR3, the full variable domain is KAGVTQTPRYLIKTRGQQVTLSCSPISGHRSVSWYQQTPGQGLQFLFEYFSETQRNKGNFPGRFSGRQFSNSRSEMNVSTLELGDSALYLCASSLAPDYEQYFGPGTRLTVT.

The chain carries TRBV7-3 and TRBJ2-2; TRBD2 is a possible D gene (5 bases). The V and J ends lost 1 base and 2 bases respectively, with 17 bases between them. This CDR3 is built from 18 residues. CDR1 is SGHTA and CDR2 is FQGTGA in the germline V gene. As DNA, the CDR3 is TGTGCCAGCAGCTTAAGTATCCCCTCGCGGACTAACACCGGGGAGCTGTTTTTT. It yields the protein CASSLSIPSRTNTGELFF.

The chain recombines TRBV7-9 with TRBJ2-5; TRBD1 matches at 10 bases. Unmatched junction bases numbered 8, after V lost 5 bases and J lost 5 bases. The CDR3 spans 15 residues. Germline values: CDR1 SEHNR, CDR2 FQNEAQ (reference sequence). CDR3 residues: CASSPGTGALETQYF. The CDR3 DNA reads TGTGCCAGCAGCCCCGGGACAGGGGCGTTGGAGACCCAGTACTTC.

The chain recombines TRBV18 with TRBJ1-3, with a tentative D call TRBD1 (6 bases). Germline CDR1 KGHSH, CDR2 LQKENI. V was shortened by 3 bases and J by 0 bases, with 9 bases between the two germline ends. The CDR3 covers 15 residues. In nucleotides, the CDR3 is TGTGCCAGCTCACCGACAGGACCCTCTGGAAACACCATATATTTT. Translation: CASSPTGPSGNTIYF.

The chain links TRBV5-5 to TRBJ1-4; D unclear. Germline assignment: CDR1 SGHKS and CDR2 YYEKEE (reference sequence). The CDR3 covers 14 residues. The V end was cut by 3 bases, the J end by 4 bases, with 10 bases between. CDR3 DNA sequence: TGTGCCAGCAGCTGGGCGGAGGTTAATGAAAAACTGTTTTTT. Translated: CASSWAEVNEKLFF.

On this clone: This CDR3 is also generated by other DNA sequences in the sample. This chain links TRBV18 with TRBJ1-5; D is ambiguous. Germline values: CDR1 KGHSH, CDR2 LQKENI. The CDR3 extends over 14 amino acids. V gave up 3 bases and J gave up 0 bases, with 6 bases separating them. CDR3 sequence (DNA): TGTGCCAGCTCACCCTCCGGTAGCAATCAGCCCCAGCATTTT. Residues: CASSPSGSNQPQHF. The whole variable domain, remainder taken from reference TRBV18 and TRBJ1-5, is NAGVMQNPRHLVRRRGQEARLRCSPMKGHSHVYWYRQLPEEGLKFMVYLQKENIIDESGMPKERFSAEFPKEGPSILRIQQVVRGDSAAYFCASSPSGSNQPQHFGDGTRLSIL.

The rearrangement uses TRBV2 and TRBJ2-1; 10 bases match TRBD2. After removal of 6 bases from V and 8 bases from J, the junction contained 10 bases not matched to a gene. Germline V gene lookup returns CDR1 SNHLY and CDR2 FYNNEI. CDR3 length: 15 residues. CDR3 residues: CASRSMASGSHEQFF. The CDR3 DNA is TGTGCCAGCAGGAGCATGGCTAGCGGGAGTCATGAGCAGTTCTTC.

V and J are TRBV7-8 and TRBJ1-4, with a possible D match to TRBD1 (5 bases). CDR3 length: 14 residues. Germline-derived CDR1 and CDR2 are SGHVS and FQNEAQ. With 6 bases removed from V and 12 bases from J, the gap between germline ends came to 20 bases. The CDR3 reads CASSRQGAAGQLFF. The CDR3 nucleotides are TGTGCCAGCAGTCGCCAAGGGGCTGCTGGGCAACTGTTTTTT. The full variable domain, rest sourced from reference TRBV7-8 and TRBJ1-4, is GAGVSQSPRYKVAKRGQDVALRCDPISGHVSLFWYQQALGQGPEFLTYFQNEAQLDKSGLPSDRFFAERPEGSVSTLKIQRTQQEDSAVYLCASSRQGAAGQLFFGSGTQLSVL.

The chain couples TRBV7-2 to TRBJ1-5; no firm D call. The CDR3 sequence is 16 residues long. The V end lost 1 base, the J end lost 0 bases, and 10 bases lay between the germline ends. Germline V CDR1 and CDR2: SGHTA, FQGNSA. In DNA form, the CDR3 reads TGTGCCAGCAGCTTAGGGGCCAGTTATAGCAATCAGCCCCAGCATTTT. Protein: CASSLGASYSNQPQHF.

This clone occurred a few times. The chain combines TRBV5-1 with TRBJ2-1; 8 bases match TRBD2. J lost 0 bases, V lost 4 bases, and 9 bases had no gene match. Germline values: CDR1 SGHRS, CDR2 YFSETQ. This CDR3 has 17 amino acids. Here the CDR3 DNA reads TGCGCCAGCAGCCCCCTTAGCGGGGTGAGCTCCTACAATGAGCAGTTCTTC. Residues: CASSPLSGVSSYNEQFF. Variable domain in full (rest from reference TRBV5-1 and TRBJ2-1): KAGVTQTPRYLIKTRGQQVTLSCSPISGHRSVSWYQQTPGQGLQFLFEYFSETQRNKGNFPGRFSGRQFSNSRSEMNVSTLELGDSALYLCASSPLSGVSSYNEQFFGPGTRLTVL.